The rows below give T cell receptor beta chains drawn from one sample of a study of T-cell reconstitution after alpha-beta-depleted transplantation in children. Via MiXCR, TCRdb re-called the PCR reads, giving one row per CDR3 protein. The sample records approximately 88,000 distinct CDR3 sequences, over 9% being singletons. The sample consisted of PBMCs from the stem cell graft donor, taken from the stem cell graft. The receptors shown here come from a human donor who donated a stem cell graft to a child with inherited bone marrow failure. CDR3s include the opening cysteine and the closing phenylalanine or tryptophan. A D gene is named only where the DNA matches it firmly. The listing skips clone size in some rows; elsewhere it reads once, few, many or a size class.

cdr3_aa	cdr3_nt	v_call	d_call	j_call	clone_size
CASSDRVGANVLTF	TGTGCCAGCAGTGACAGGGTTGGGGCCAACGTCCTGACTTTC	TRBV6-1	NA	TRBJ2-6	many
CASSLFGQGEGLNTEAFF	TGCGCCAGCAGCTTGTTTGGACAGGGCGAAGGGTTGAACACTGAAGCTTTCTTT	TRBV5-1	TRBD1	TRBJ1-1	many
CASSFSGNTGELFF	TGCGCCAGCAGCTTTAGCGGAAACACCGGGGAGCTGTTTTTT	TRBV5-1	NA	TRBJ2-2	many
CASSFLGQGAVNEQFF	TGTGCCAGCAGTTTCCTCGGACAGGGGGCGGTCAATGAGCAGTTCTTC	TRBV28	TRBD1	TRBJ2-1	many
CASSLVAVGTGGSEAFF	TGCGCCAGCAGCTTGGTAGCTGTGGGGACAGGGGGCTCTGAAGCTTTCTTT	TRBV5-1	TRBD1	TRBJ1-1	many
CASSIKARNTEAFF	TGTGCCAGTAGTATAAAGGCGAGGAACACTGAAGCTTTCTTT	TRBV19	NA	TRBJ1-1	many
CASSETGWTEAFF	TGTGCCAGCAGTGAAACAGGGTGGACTGAAGCTTTCTTT	TRBV6-1	NA	TRBJ1-1	many
CASSPSFTGRTDTQYF	TGTGCCAGCAGCCCGAGCTTCACAGGACGCACAGATACGCAGTATTTT	TRBV6-2/TRBV6-3	NA	TRBJ2-3	few
CSARPGAPDNSPLHF	TGCAGTGCTAGACCGGGGGCGCCGGATAATTCACCCCTCCACTTT	TRBV20-1	NA	TRBJ1-6	NA
CASSPETWGLGYAAGANVLTF	TGTGCCAGCAGCCCGGAGACATGGGGGCTAGGGTATGCTGCTGGGGCCAACGTCCTGACTTTC	TRBV7-6	NA	TRBJ2-6	many
CASSQGQGGRDEKLFF	TGTGCCAGCAGCCAGGGACAGGGGGGGCGGGATGAAAAACTGTTTTTT	TRBV4-2	TRBD1	TRBJ1-4	many
CASSFKSGTYEQYF	TGTGCCAGCAGCTTTAAGAGCGGGACCTACGAGCAGTACTTC	TRBV13	TRBD2	TRBJ2-7	few
CASSRGEGETQYF	TGTGCCAGCAGCCGAGGGGAGGGAGAGACCCAGTACTTC	TRBV7-2	TRBD2	TRBJ2-5	many
CASSPMRQGLYNSPLHF	TGTGCCAGCTCACCCATGCGACAGGGACTCTATAATTCACCCCTCCACTTT	TRBV18	TRBD1	TRBJ1-6	NA
CASSSPGLAGSEEQFF	TGTGCCAGCAGCTCCCCGGGGCTAGCGGGGTCTGAGGAGCAGTTCTTC	TRBV7-3	TRBD2	TRBJ2-1	many
CASRAVVTAEETQYF	TGTGCCAGCAGGGCAGTCGTGACTGCCGAAGAGACCCAGTACTTC	TRBV7-8	NA	TRBJ2-5	many
CSVSQGSEQYF	TGCAGCGTCTCTCAGGGCTCCGAGCAGTACTTC	TRBV29-1	NA	TRBJ2-7	many
CASRGTGSDYTF	TGTGCCAGCAGGGGGACAGGGTCAGACTACACCTTC	TRBV2	TRBD1	TRBJ1-2	medium-sized
CSANVGLATDTQYF	TGCAGTGCTAACGTCGGACTAGCCACAGATACGCAGTATTTT	TRBV20-1	TRBD2	TRBJ2-3	many
CASSHDRGGTQYF	TGCGCCAGCAGCCACGACAGGGGCGGGACCCAGTACTTC	TRBV5-1	TRBD1	TRBJ2-5	many
CASSFVGRDTQYF	TGTGCCAGCAGCTTCGTGGGGAGGGATACGCAGTATTTT	TRBV7-8	NA	TRBJ2-3	many
CASSLGTAGGSVETQYF	TGCGCCAGCAGCTTGGGGACAGCGGGGGGGTCCGTAGAGACCCAGTACTTC	TRBV5-1	TRBD2	TRBJ2-5	many
CASSLKVGERPQHF	TGTGCCAGCAGCTTAAAGGTGGGAGAGCGGCCCCAGCATTTT	TRBV7-2	NA	TRBJ1-5	many
CSASGGRLADTYEQYF	TGCAGTGCTAGTGGGGGTCGCCTTGCCGATACCTACGAGCAGTACTTC	TRBV20-1	NA	TRBJ2-7	many
CASSLSGTYNEQFF	TGTGCCAGCAGCTTAAGCGGGACGTACAATGAGCAGTTCTTC	TRBV7-3	NA	TRBJ2-1	many
CASTTSGVSNEQYF	TGTGCCAGCACCACAAGCGGGGTATCCAACGAGCAGTACTTC	TRBV7-2	TRBD2	TRBJ2-7	many
CASSPGPTVSYEQYF	TGTGCCAGCAGCCCCGGCCCGACCGTTTCCTACGAGCAGTACTTC	TRBV9	NA	TRBJ2-7	many
CASSLEPRHYEQYF	TGCGCCAGCAGCTTGGAACCCAGACATTACGAGCAGTACTTC	TRBV5-1	NA	TRBJ2-7	many
CASSHGLATSTDTQYF	TGCGCCAGCAGCCATGGACTAGCGACAAGCACAGATACGCAGTATTTT	TRBV4-1	TRBD2	TRBJ2-3	NA
CASSSGDRGPDTQYF	TGTGCCAGCAGTTCCGGGGACAGGGGGCCAGATACGCAGTATTTT	TRBV12-3/TRBV12-4	TRBD1	TRBJ2-3	many
CSVEGISYEQYF	TGCAGCGTTGAGGGCATCTCCTACGAGCAGTACTTC	TRBV29-1	NA	TRBJ2-7	many
CSARSGTDTQYF	TGCAGTGCTAGAAGCGGCACAGATACGCAGTATTTT	TRBV20-1	NA	TRBJ2-3	NA
CASSLGTGGTYSPLHF	TGTGCCAGCAGCTTGGGGACAGGCGGGACTTATTCACCCCTCCACTTT	TRBV7-8	TRBD1	TRBJ1-6	many
CASSLVGGYTDTQYF	TGTGCCAGCAGCTTAGTGGGGGGGTACACAGATACGCAGTATTTT	TRBV7-3	TRBD2	TRBJ2-3	NA
CASSFAMNTEAFF	TGTGCCAGCAGCTTTGCGATGAACACTGAAGCTTTCTTT	TRBV7-2	NA	TRBJ1-1	many
CASSLVGQGNSPLHF	TGTGCCAGCAGCTTAGTGGGGCAGGGGAATTCACCCCTCCACTTT	TRBV13	NA	TRBJ1-6	many
CASSLYGAGTGELFF	TGTGCCAGCAGCTTATACGGGGCGGGCACCGGGGAGCTGTTTTTT	TRBV7-2	NA	TRBJ2-2	many
CASSQDRDSLWSPLHF	TGTGCCAGCAGCCAAGATAGGGACAGCCTGTGGTCACCCCTCCACTTT	TRBV3-1	TRBD1	TRBJ1-6	many
CASTGGQGRYEQYF	TGTGCCAGCACTGGGGGCCAGGGTCGATACGAGCAGTACTTC	TRBV27	NA	TRBJ2-7	many
CASSLIWREGLYNEQFF	TGTGCCAGCAGCTTGATTTGGCGGGAGGGGCTCTACAATGAGCAGTTCTTC	TRBV5-6	TRBD2	TRBJ2-1	NA
CASRAGQHYGYTF	TGTGCCAGCAGGGCGGGACAGCATTATGGCTACACCTTC	TRBV6-1	TRBD1	TRBJ1-2	many
CASSLPGGGWNNEQFF	TGTGCCAGCAGCCTTCCAGGGGGAGGATGGAACAATGAGCAGTTCTTC	TRBV4-2	NA	TRBJ2-1	NA
CASSSGPGYEQYF	TGTGCCAGCAGCTCCGGACCGGGCTACGAGCAGTACTTC	TRBV7-3	NA	TRBJ2-7	many
CSAPHRGHTEAFF	TGCAGTGCTCCCCACAGGGGACACACTGAAGCTTTCTTT	TRBV20-1	TRBD1	TRBJ1-1	many
CASSTDRQETQYF	TGTGCCAGTAGTACCGACAGACAAGAGACCCAGTACTTC	TRBV19	NA	TRBJ2-5	few
CASSLGPRSNEQFF	TGTGCCAGCAGCTTAGGTCCCCGATCCAATGAGCAGTTCTTC	TRBV7-2	NA	TRBJ2-1	many
CASRPTSASGRLGDTQYF	TGTGCCAGCAGACCTACGAGCGCTAGCGGGAGATTGGGAGATACGCAGTATTTT	TRBV28	TRBD2	TRBJ2-3	NA
CSARDRGGLEQFF	TGCAGTGCTAGAGATCGGGGGGGGCTTGAGCAGTTCTTC	TRBV20-1	TRBD2	TRBJ2-1	many
CVFGGAYEQYF	TGTGTGTTTGGCGGGGCCTACGAGCAGTACTTC	TRBV11-3	NA	TRBJ2-7	NA
CASSLGSGGDYEQYF	TGTGCCAGCAGCTTGGGTAGCGGGGGAGACTACGAGCAGTACTTC	TRBV7-2	TRBD2	TRBJ2-7	many
CASSEATGPAYEQYF	TGTGCCAGCAGTGAAGCGACAGGGCCGGCCTACGAGCAGTACTTC	TRBV2	TRBD1	TRBJ2-7	NA
CSARVPRAQLMNSEAFF	TGCAGTGCTAGAGTCCCCCGGGCCCAGCTCATGAACTCTGAAGCTTTCTTT	TRBV20-1	NA	TRBJ1-1	many
CASSLETGELFF	TGTGCCAGCAGTTTAGAGACCGGGGAGCTGTTTTTT	TRBV28	NA	TRBJ2-2	many